A single sample gave rise to the 6 T cell receptor beta chains below, sequenced in a study of T-cell memory formation after mild COVID-19. MiXCR, run by TCRdb on the 5' RACE reads, gives a single entry per CDR3 protein. Of some 310,000 distinct CDR3 sequences detected, roughly 19% appear once; the ten largest clones hold approximately 22%. Sequencing was done on a sample of PBMCs or a T cell subset sorted from them (not recorded which). The source is a man aged 18 to 29 who had mild COVID-19 (a few samples of this study predate the infection). Cell type and time point are not known.

This clonotype was detected many times. The chain has TRBV11-2 and TRBJ2-1, with 8 bases lining up with TRBD2. CDR1 is SGHAT and CDR2 is FQNNGV in the germline V gene. V dropped 5 bases and J dropped 4; count of bases not matched to a gene: 4. CDR3 length equals 14 residues. The DNA for the CDR3 is TGTGCCAGCAGCCGGGGGGGACCTTACAATGAGCAGTTCTTC. Translated: CASSRGGPYNEQFF. The complete variable domain, with remaining parts taken from reference TRBV11-2 and TRBJ2-1, reads EAGVAQSPRYKIIEKRQSVAFWCNPISGHATLYWYQQILGQGPKLLIQFQNNGVVDDSQLPKDRFSAERLKGVDSTLKIQPAKLEDSAVYLCASSRGGPYNEQFFGPGTRLTVL.

This chain connects TRBV5-4 to TRBJ2-2, with unresolved D. Germline CDR1 reads SGHNT; CDR2 reads YYREEE (reference sequence). The CDR3 runs to 15 residues. The V gene lost 4 bases and the J gene lost 5 bases, with 15 bases spanning the gap. This CDR3 is CASSAPLMRTGELFF. DNA for the CDR3: TGTGCCAGCAGCGCACCCCTCATGAGGACCGGGGAGCTGTTTTTT.

This clonotype was counted between two and nine times. The chain joins TRBV7-3 to TRBJ1-2, with D possibly TRBD1 on 5 matching bases. Trimming removed 5 bases from V and 5 bases from J, with 18 bases in between. Germline-derived CDR1 and CDR2 are SGHTA and FQGTGA. This CDR3 comprises 15 residues. CDR3 region: CASSVSGTGVYGYTF. The CDR3 DNA reads TGTGCCAGCAGCGTTTCCGGGACTGGCGTTTATGGCTACACCTTC.

The chain has TRBV4-3 and TRBJ2-5, with TRBD2 matching 9 bases. After removal of 1 base from V and 5 bases from J, the junction contained 5 bases not matched to a gene. The CDR3 spans 15 residues. Germline V gives CDR1 LGHNA, CDR2 YSLEER. The CDR3 here is CASSQVRTSVETQYF. The DNA for the CDR3 is TGCGCCAGCAGCCAAGTCCGGACTAGCGTGGAGACCCAGTACTTC.

This clonotype showed up many times. The chain recombines TRBV29-1 with TRBJ1-5, with TRBD1 matching over 7 bases. Trimming removed 4 bases from V and 4 bases from J; junction bases left unmatched: 4. CDR1 is SQVTM and CDR2 is ANQGSEA in the germline V gene. CDR3 length: 13 residues. The CDR3 region is CSVAGQENQPQHF. CDR3 in DNA: TGCAGCGTTGCCGGACAGGAAAATCAGCCCCAGCATTTT.

Ten or more counts support this clonotype. This sequence joins TRBV6-6 and TRBJ1-3; D uncertain. Trimming removed 7 bases at V and 0 bases at J, with 10 bases between. Germline V CDR1 and CDR2: MNHNY, SVGAGI (reference sequence). This CDR3 comprises 14 residues. The DNA for the CDR3 is TGTGCCAGCATTGAAGCCTCCTCTGGAAACACCATATATTTT. Translated: CASIEASSGNTIYF.